The sequence of this TCR beta chain was determined in a study of T cells in tuberculosis. The overall study: In South Africa, adults with active tuberculosis were compared with IGRA-negative and latently infected IGRA-positive adolescents. Study observations and caveats: Selection depended on which cryopreserved specimens were available.

CDR1 WNHNN and CDR2 SYGVQD come from the germline V gene (reference sequence). V shed 3 bases and J shed 0 bases, with 6 bases lying between them. The CDR3 covers 14 residues. On this clone: What it recognizes is unknown.

Latent tuberculosis screening used tuberculin skin test and IGRA at entry. Only in-frame clones appear in the TCRdb table, and some are missing; sequencing was by immunoSEQ multiplex PCR. Here the sample spans more than 35,000 clones, roughly 93% being singletons. The sample comprised PBMCs. The sequence was obtained from a donor aged 10-30 years with latent tuberculosis or without tuberculosis infection. Some clones in this sample may be carry-over from other donors' samples. V and J are TRBV10-1 and TRBJ1-3; D uncertain. The CDR3 sequence: CASSELGSGNTIYF. As DNA, the CDR3 is TGCGCCAGCAGTGAACTTGGCTCTGGAAACACCATATATTTT.